Shown below are 8 T cell receptor beta chains from a single sample sequenced in a study of breast tumors, draining lymph nodes, adjacent tissues. The lymph nodes were axillary draining lymph nodes from breast cancer patients. TCRdb re-called the multiplex PCR reads through MiXCR, storing one row per CDR3 protein. The sample holds some 140,000 distinct CDR3 sequences, about 20% seen once. Material for sequencing was axillary lymph node tissue. Every receptor here comes from a female donor with breast cancer. Some clones in this sample may be carry-over from other donors' samples.

Notes on this clonotype: A read error may be the cause here, since a much bigger clone is one base away. This sequence joins TRBV18 and TRBJ2-5; D is possibly TRBD1 or TRBD2 (6 bases each). Germline CDR1 is KGHSH and CDR2 is LQKENI. The CDR3 length is 15 residues. The CDR3 sequence is CASSPPGLGQETRYF. The CDR3 DNA follows: TGTGCCAGCTCACCGCCGGGACTGGGACAAGAGACCCGGTACTTC.

The chain uses TRBV7-6 and TRBJ2-2; TRBD2 matches 10 bases. The CDR3 is 18 residues long. Trimming cost V 0 bases and J 7 bases; bases outside gene matches: 11. The germline CDR1 and CDR2 sequences are SGHVS and FNYEAQ. DNA of the CDR3: TGTGCCAGCAGCTTAGCCGAGTTGGCTAGCGGGAGAGGCGGGGAGCTGTTTTTT. This translates into CASSLAELASGRGGELFF.

Concerning this clonotype itself: A much larger clone differs from this one at a single base, so this may be a read error. This sequence joins TRBV4-1 and TRBJ2-2, with D perhaps assigned TRBD1 or TRBD2 (5 bases each). The V gene lost 4 bases and the J gene lost 6 bases, with 12 bases spanning the gap. This CDR3 is 14 amino acids long. Germline CDR1 MGHRA, CDR2 YSYEKL. CDR3 DNA: TGCGCCAGCAGCCGCGCAGGGCGGGCCGGGGAGCTGTTTTTT. Its protein is CASSRAGRAGELFF.

Ten or more counts support this clonotype. The chain links TRBV28 to TRBJ1-6; tentatively, D is TRBD1 (5 bases). The germline V and J ends were trimmed by 7 bases and 7 bases, with 14 bases remaining between them. The CDR3 is 14 amino acids. Germline V gene sequence: CDR1 MDHEN, CDR2 SYDVKM. Written as DNA, the CDR3 is TGTGCCAGCACCCCGGGGGGTGTGAATTCACCCCTCCACTTT. It encodes CASTPGGVNSPLHF.

The rearrangement uses TRBV30 and TRBJ2-3, with D maybe TRBD2 (5 bases). Germline V gene sequence: CDR1 GTSNPN, CDR2 SVGIG (reference sequence). The CDR3 is 12 residues long. Trimming left V 1 base short and J 3 bases short, with 5 bases between. The DNA of the CDR3 is TGTGCCTGGAGTGGAGGGACAGATACGCAGTATTTT. Translation: CAWSGGTDTQYF.

The chain combines TRBV18 with TRBJ2-3; TRBD1 aligns across 7 bases. With 1 base clipped from V and 2 bases from J, the junction kept 6 bases outside the gene matches. CDR3 length: 16 residues. Looked up from germline, CDR1 is KGHSH and CDR2 is LQKENI. The CDR3 region is CASSPLLTGSTDTQYF. In nucleotides, the CDR3 is TGTGCCAGCTCACCACTTTTGACAGGGTCCACAGATACGCAGTATTTT.

With respect to this clonotype: A clone one base away is much larger, so this may be a read error. The chain couples TRBV7-3 to TRBJ2-6, with D uncertain. Germline V gene lookup returns CDR1 SGHTA and CDR2 FQGTGA. The CDR3 sequence is 14 residues long. The CDR3 is CPSSLNPGANVLTF. CDR3 DNA: TGTCCCAGCAGCTTAAATCCTGGGGCCAACGTCCTGACTTTC.

This clonotype was seen repeatedly, ten times or more. The CDR3 sequence: CASSVGVGGEQYF. The CDR3 nucleotides read TGTGCCAGCAGCGTAGGAGTGGGTGGCGAGCAGTACTTC. The chain carries TRBV9 and TRBJ2-7; no reliable D call. Germline loops: CDR1 SGDLS, CDR2 YYNGEE. The V end lost 0 bases, the J end lost 6 bases, and 10 bases lay between the germline ends. The CDR3 loop spans 13 amino acids.